A selection of T cell receptor beta chains follows, all from one sample in a study of regulatory T cells in long-lasting Graves disease. TCRdb re-called the multiplex PCR reads through MiXCR, storing one row per CDR3 protein. The sample gives approximately 400,000 distinct CDR3 sequences, 15% of which show up once; over 15% is in the top ten. This sample was shared with a second study, whose subject was T cells in Graves' hyperthyroidism and ophthalmopathy.

Source: peripheral blood mononuclear cells (PBMCs), taken at new diagnosis, from a patient treated with antithyroid drugs. The origin of the receptors is a woman aged 30 to 39 with Graves disease. Each CDR3 is given with its conserved first and last residue.

TRBJ1-1 TRBV15 CATSRDRGNTEAFF
TRBJ2-1 TRBV20-1 CSASGPIAYNEQFF
TRBJ1-1 TRBV30 CAWSVGANTEAFF
TRBJ2-3 TRBV6-2/TRBV6-3 CASSPRGASGTDTQYF
TRBJ1-1 TRBV5-1 CASYGGQSYTEAFF
TRBJ2-7 TRBV5-6 CASSPPGLASEQYF
TRBJ2-7 TRBV6-1 CASSGEIYSYEQYF
TRBJ2-1 TRBV5-6 CASSPLALASEEEQFF
TRBJ1-2 TRBV30 CAWSVQYGYTF
TRBJ2-3 TRBV7-2 CASSLEASTDTQYF
TRBJ2-7 TRBV24-1 CAPMATSGRLPYEQYF
TRBJ1-1 TRBV3-1 CASSQGRNLNTEAFF
TRBJ2-2 TRBV6-1 CASRGQLNTGELFF
TRBJ1-2 TRBV13 CASSLGDKIKGNGYTF
TRBJ1-6 TRBV12-3/TRBV12-4 CASSLQGGNSPLHF
TRBJ1-2 TRBV2 CASTDGPIKNAF
TRBJ1-2 TRBV12-3/TRBV12-4 CASSLRSGTLYGYTF
TRBJ2-3 TRBV6-2/TRBV6-3 CASGWDTQYF
TRBJ2-2 TRBV7-8 CASSSPTSGGNTGELFF
TRBJ1-2 TRBV20-1 CSARPTGSYGYTF
TRBJ2-7 TRBV11-2 CASSFPRTGRGYEQYF
TRBJ2-3 TRBV5-1 CASSLGLAGGVDTQYF
TRBJ1-5 TRBV6-5 CASSYPGSHQPQHF
TRBJ1-6 TRBV5-6 CASTRPGSNSPLHF
TRBJ2-1 TRBV9 CASSVGKIYNEEQFF
TRBJ1-1 TRBV5-1 CASRGPGEASTEAFF
TRBJ2-1 TRBV19 CASSPRPGYNEQFF
TRBJ2-2 TRBV2 CASARQTITGELFF
TRBJ2-7 TRBV5-1 CASSTEGNSYEQYF
TRBJ1-4 TRBV6-1 CASRTRGGRGEKLFF
TRBJ2-7 TRBV11-2 CASSVAGSGPQSYEQYF
TRBJ1-5 TRBV2 CASSPGQVPNQPQHF
TRBJ2-3 TRBV30 CASAGAVADTQYF
TRBJ1-5 TRBV28 CASNLDPGLSQPQHF
TRBJ2-5 TRBV6-1 CASTRWALPQETQCF
TRBJ2-5 TRBV11-2 CASSVGEMGGETQYF
TRBJ1-5 TRBV6-9 CASSYTPTGNYNQPQHF
TRBJ2-1 TRBV3-1 CASSQWGRQAYNEQFF
TRBJ2-7 TRBV3-1 CASSQVLSGSYPYF
TRBJ2-5 TRBV19 CASSPGLSWETQYF
TRBJ2-6 TRBV4-1 CASSQSSSGANVLTF
TRBJ1-1 TRBV7-9 CASSRLKSMNTEAFF
TRBJ2-3 TRBV4-2 CASSPQPTDTQYF